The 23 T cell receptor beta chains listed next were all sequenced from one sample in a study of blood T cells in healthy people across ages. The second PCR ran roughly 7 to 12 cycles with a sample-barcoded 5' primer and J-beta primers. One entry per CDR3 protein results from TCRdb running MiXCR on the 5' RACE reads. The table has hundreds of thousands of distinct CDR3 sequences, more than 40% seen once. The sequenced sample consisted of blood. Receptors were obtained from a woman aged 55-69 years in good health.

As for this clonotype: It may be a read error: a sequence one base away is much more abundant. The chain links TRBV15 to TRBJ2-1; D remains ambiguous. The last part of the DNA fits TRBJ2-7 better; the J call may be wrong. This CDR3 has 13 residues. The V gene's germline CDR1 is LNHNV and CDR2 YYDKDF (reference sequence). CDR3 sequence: CATSRDTETEQYF. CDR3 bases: TGTGCCACCAGCAGAGATACGGAGACTGAGCAGTACTTC.

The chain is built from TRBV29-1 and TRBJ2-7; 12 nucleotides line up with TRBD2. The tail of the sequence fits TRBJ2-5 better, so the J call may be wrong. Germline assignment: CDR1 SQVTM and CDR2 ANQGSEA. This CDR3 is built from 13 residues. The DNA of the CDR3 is TGCAGCGTTGCTAGCGGGGGGGGTGAGACCCAGTACTTC. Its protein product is CSVASGGGETQYF.

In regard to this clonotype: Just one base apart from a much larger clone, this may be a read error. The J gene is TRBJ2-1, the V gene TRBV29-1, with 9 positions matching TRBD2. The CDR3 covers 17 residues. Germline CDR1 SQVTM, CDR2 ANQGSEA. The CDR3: CSVEPSGIRGSYSEQFF. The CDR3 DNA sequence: TGCAGCGTTGAGCCTAGCGGGATTAGGGGCTCCTACAGTGAGCAGTTCTTC.

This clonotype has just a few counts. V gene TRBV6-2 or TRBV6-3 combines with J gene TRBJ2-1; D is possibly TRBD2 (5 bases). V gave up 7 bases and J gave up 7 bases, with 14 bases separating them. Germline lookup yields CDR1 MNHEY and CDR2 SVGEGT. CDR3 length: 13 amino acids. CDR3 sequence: CASTLDSKNEQFF. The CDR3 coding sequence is TGTGCCAGCACCCTGGACTCGAAGAATGAGCAGTTCTTC.

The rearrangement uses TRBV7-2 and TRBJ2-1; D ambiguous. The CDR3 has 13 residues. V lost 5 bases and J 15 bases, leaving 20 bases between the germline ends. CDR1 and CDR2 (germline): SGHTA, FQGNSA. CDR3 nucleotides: TGTGCCAGCAGCCCTTCTATTACCAGCTCTGGGTTCTTC. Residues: CASSPSITSSGFF.

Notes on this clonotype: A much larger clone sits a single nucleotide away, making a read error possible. The CDR3 DNA reads TGTGCCAGCAGCCTCTCCATGACAGGGGGAGGGCAGTACTTC. As protein: CASSLSMTGGGQYF. J is TRBJ2-5 and V is TRBV3-1; 9 bases map to TRBD1. This CDR3 is 14 amino acids long. CDR1 and CDR2 from the germline V gene are LGHDT and YNNKEL (reference sequence). V was clipped by 4 bases and J by 11 bases; unmatched bases: 11.

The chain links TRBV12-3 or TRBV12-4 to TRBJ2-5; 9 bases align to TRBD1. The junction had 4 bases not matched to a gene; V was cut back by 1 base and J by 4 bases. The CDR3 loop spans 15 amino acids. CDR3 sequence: CASSLDRGHVETQYF. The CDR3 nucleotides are TGTGCCAGCAGTTTAGACAGGGGGCATGTAGAGACCCAGTACTTC.

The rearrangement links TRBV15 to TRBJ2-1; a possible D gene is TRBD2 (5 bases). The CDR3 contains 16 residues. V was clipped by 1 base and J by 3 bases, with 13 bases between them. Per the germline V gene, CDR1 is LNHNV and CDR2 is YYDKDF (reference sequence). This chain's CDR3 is CATSRAGSTNYNEQFF. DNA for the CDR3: TGTGCCACCAGCAGAGCGGGGAGTACTAACTACAATGAGCAGTTCTTC.

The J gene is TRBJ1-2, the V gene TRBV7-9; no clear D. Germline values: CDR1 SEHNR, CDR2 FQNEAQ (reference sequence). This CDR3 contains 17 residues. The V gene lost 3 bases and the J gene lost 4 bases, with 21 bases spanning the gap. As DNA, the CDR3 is TGTGCCAGCAGCTTCGAGGAGTCACCCACTTGGGGCTATGGCTACACCTTC. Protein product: CASSFEESPTWGYGYTF.

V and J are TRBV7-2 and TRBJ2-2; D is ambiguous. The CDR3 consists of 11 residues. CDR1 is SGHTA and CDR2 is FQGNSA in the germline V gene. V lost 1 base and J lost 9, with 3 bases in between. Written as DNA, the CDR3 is TGTGCCAGCAGCTTAGTGCGGGAGCTGTTTTTT. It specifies CASSLVRELFF.

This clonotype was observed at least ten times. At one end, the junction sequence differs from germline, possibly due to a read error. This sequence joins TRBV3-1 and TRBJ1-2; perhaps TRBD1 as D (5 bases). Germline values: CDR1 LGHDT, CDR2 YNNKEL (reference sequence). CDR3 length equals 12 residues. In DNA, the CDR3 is TGCGCCAGCAGCCAAGACAGCTATGGCTACACCTTC. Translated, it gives CASSQDSYGYTF.

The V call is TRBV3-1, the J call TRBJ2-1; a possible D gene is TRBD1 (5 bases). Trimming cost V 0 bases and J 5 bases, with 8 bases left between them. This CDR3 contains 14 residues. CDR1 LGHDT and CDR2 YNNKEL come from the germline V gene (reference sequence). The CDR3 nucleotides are TGTGCCAGCAGCCAAGATCAGGGTGACAATGAGCAGTTCTTC. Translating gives CASSQDQGDNEQFF.

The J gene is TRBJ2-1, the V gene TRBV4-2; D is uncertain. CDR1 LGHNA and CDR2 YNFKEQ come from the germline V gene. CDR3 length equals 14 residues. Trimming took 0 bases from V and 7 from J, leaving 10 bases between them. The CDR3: CASSQEGTRNEQFF. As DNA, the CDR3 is TGTGCCAGCAGCCAAGAGGGTACACGGAATGAGCAGTTCTTC.

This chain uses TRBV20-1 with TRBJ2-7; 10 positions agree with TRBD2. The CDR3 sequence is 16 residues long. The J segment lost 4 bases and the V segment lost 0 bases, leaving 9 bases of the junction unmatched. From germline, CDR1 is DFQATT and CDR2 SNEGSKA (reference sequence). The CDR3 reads CSARDERGGRGYEQYF. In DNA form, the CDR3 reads TGCAGTGCTAGAGATGAGCGGGGGGGCCGCGGGTACGAGCAGTACTTC.

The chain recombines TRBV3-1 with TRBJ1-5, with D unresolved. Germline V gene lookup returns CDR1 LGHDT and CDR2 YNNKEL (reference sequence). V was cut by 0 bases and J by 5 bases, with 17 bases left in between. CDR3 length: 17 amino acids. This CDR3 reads CASSQEFGFGVDQPQHF. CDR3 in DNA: TGTGCCAGCAGCCAAGAATTCGGTTTCGGGGTCGATCAGCCCCAGCATTTT.

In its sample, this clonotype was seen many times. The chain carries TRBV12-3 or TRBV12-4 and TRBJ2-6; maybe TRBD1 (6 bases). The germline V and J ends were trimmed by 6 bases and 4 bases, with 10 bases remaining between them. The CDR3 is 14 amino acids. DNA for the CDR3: TGTGCCAGCAGCCAGGGGCCGGGGGCCAACGTCCTGACTTTC. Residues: CASSQGPGANVLTF.

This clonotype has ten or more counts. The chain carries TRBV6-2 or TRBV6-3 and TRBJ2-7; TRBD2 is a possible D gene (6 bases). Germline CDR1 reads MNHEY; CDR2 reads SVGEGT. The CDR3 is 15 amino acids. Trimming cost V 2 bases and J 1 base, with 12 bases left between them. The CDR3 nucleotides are TGTGCCAGCAGTTACAATATCGGGGGTTCCTACGAGCAGTACTTC. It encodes CASSYNIGGSYEQYF.

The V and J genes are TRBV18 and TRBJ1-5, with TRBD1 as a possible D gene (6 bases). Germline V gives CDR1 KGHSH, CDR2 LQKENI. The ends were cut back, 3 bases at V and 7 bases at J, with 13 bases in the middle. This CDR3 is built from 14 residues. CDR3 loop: CASSPEQGKQPQHF. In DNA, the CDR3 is TGTGCCAGCTCACCGGAACAGGGAAAGCAGCCCCAGCATTTT.

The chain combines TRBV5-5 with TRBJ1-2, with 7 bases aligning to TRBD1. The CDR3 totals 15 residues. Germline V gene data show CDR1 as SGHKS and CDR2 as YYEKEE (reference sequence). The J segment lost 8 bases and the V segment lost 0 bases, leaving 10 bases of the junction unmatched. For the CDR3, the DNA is TGTGCCAGCAGCTTGGGACGGACAGGACCGGAGGGCTACACCTTC. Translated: CASSLGRTGPEGYTF.

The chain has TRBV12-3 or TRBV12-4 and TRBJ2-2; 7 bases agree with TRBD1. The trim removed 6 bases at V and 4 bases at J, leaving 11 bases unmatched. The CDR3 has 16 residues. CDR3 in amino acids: CASSHHRGVTTGELFF. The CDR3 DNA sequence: TGTGCCAGCAGCCACCACAGGGGTGTGACCACCGGGGAGCTGTTTTTT.

Here the CDR3 reads CASSSHGGPTNEQFF. The CDR3 nucleotides read TGTGCCAGCAGTTCCCATGGCGGCCCCACTAATGAGCAGTTCTTC. This sequence joins TRBV28 and TRBJ2-1; no firm D call. The CDR3 contains 15 residues. V gave up 4 bases and J gave up 7 bases, with 17 bases separating them. The germline V gene encodes CDR1 MDHEN and CDR2 SYDVKM.

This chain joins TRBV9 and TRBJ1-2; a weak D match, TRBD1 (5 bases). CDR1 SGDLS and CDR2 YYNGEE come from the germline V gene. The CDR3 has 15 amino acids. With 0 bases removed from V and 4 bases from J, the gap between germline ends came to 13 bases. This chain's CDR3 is CASSVGLDSLYGYTF. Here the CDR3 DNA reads TGTGCCAGCAGCGTAGGGTTAGACAGCCTCTATGGCTACACCTTC.

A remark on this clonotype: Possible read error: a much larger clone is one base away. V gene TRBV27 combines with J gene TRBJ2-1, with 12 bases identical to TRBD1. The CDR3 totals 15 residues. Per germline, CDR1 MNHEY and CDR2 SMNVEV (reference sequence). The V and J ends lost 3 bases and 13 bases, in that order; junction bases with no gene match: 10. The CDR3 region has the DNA TGTGCCAGCAGTTTGGGGACAGGGGGCCAAGAGACCCAGTTCTTC. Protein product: CASSLGTGGQETQFF.